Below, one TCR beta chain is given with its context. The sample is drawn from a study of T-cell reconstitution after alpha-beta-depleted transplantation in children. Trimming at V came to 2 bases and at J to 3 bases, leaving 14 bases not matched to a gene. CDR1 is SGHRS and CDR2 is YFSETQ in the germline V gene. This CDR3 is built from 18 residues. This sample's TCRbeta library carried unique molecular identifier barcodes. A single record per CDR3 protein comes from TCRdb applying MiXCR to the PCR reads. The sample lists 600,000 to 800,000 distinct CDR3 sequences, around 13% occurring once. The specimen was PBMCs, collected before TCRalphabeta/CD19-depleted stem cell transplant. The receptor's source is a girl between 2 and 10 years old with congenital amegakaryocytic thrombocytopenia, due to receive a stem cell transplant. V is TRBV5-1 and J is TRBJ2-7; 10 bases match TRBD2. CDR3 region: CASSFWGTTSGKNYEQYF. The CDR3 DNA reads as TGCGCCAGCAGCTTTTGGGGGACTACTAGCGGGAAGAACTACGAGCAGTACTTC.